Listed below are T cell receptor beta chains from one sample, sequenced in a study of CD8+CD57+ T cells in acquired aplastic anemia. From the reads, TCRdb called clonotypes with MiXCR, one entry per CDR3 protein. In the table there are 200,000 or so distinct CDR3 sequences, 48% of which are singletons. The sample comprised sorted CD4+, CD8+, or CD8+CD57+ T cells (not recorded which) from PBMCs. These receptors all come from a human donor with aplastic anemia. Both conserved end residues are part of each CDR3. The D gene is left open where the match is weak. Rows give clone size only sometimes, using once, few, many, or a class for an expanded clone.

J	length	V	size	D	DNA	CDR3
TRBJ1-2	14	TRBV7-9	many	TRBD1	TGTGCCAGCAGTCGACAGGGGCTTAACTATGGCTACACCTTC	CASSRQGLNYGYTF
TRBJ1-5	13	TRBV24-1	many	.	TGTGCCACCAGCCTTACTGGGGATCAGCCCCAGCATTTT	CATSLTGDQPQHF
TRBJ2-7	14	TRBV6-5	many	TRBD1	TGTGCCAGCAGTTACGCAGGGGGCTACTACGAGCAGTACTTC	CASSYAGGYYEQYF
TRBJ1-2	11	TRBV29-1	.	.	TGCAGCGTGGGGACGGTCGGTGGCTACACCTTC	CSVGTVGGYTF
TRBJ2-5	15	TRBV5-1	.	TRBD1	TGCGCCAGCAGCGGGGGGACAGGGGGATTGGAGACCCAGTACTTC	CASSGGTGGLETQYF
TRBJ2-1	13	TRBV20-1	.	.	TGCAGTGCTTTGAAACCCCAGTACAATGAGCAGTTCTTC	CSALKPQYNEQFF
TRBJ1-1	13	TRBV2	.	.	TGTGCCAGCAACAACGTTCGTAGCTCTGAAGCTTTCTTT	CASNNVRSSEAFF
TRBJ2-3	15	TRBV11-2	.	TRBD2	TGTGCCAGCACCACCGGACTAGCGGGAGAGGATACGCAGTATTTT	CASTTGLAGEDTQYF
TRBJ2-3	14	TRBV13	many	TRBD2	TGTGCCAGCGGCAAAGCGGGACCTACAGATACGCAGTATTTT	CASGKAGPTDTQYF
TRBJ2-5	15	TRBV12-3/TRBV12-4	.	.	TGTGCCAGCAGTTTAGCAGGGTTGGGCCAAGAGACCCAGTACTTC	CASSLAGLGQETQYF
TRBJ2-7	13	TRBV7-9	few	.	TGTGCCAGCAGCCCCAGAAGCTCCTACGAGCAGTACTTC	CASSPRSSYEQYF
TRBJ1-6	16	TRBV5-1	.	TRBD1	TGCGCCAGCAGCTTGGATCTGGCAGGGGGAAGTTCACCCCTCCACTTT	CASSLDLAGGSSPLHF
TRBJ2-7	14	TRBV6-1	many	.	TGTGCCAGCAGACAGGGAACCTTCGTAGACGAGCAGTACTTC	CASRQGTFVDEQYF
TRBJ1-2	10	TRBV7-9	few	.	TGTGCCAGCTCGGGGGTTGGCTACACCTTC	CASSGVGYTF
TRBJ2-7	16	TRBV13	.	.	TGTGCCAGCAGTAGTCAGGGGCTAGCGCTCGACTACGAGCAGTACTTC	CASSSQGLALDYEQYF
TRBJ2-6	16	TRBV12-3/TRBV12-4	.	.	TGTGCCAGCAGCCCCCGCTCGGGGGCTGGGGCCAACGTCCTGACTTTC	CASSPRSGAGANVLTF
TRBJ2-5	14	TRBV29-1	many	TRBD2	TGCAGCGTTGTGGGGACTAGAGGCATAGAGACCCAGTACTTC	CSVVGTRGIETQYF
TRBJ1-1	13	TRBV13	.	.	TGTGCCAGCTGGTCGGGGGAGAACACTGAAGCTTTCTTT	CASWSGENTEAFF
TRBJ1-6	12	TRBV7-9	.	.	TGTGCCAGCAGCTTATATGGGGCCCTCCTCCACTTT	CASSLYGALLHF
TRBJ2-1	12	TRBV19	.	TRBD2	TGTGCCAGTAGTATGACTAGCGGACAGCAGTTCTTC	CASSMTSGQQFF
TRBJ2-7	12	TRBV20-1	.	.	TGCAGTGCTAGAGCGTCCTCCTACGAGCAGTACTTC	CSARASSYEQYF
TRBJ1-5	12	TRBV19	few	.	TGTGCCAGTAGTCCAGCCAATCAGCCCCAGCATTTT	CASSPANQPQHF
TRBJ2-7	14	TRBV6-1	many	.	TGTGCCAGCAGTCCAAGAGGGGGTTCCTACGAGCAGTACTTC	CASSPRGGSYEQYF
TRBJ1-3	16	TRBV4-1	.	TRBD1	TGCGCCAGCAGTTACCGGGACAGGAGCTCTGGAAACACCATATATTTT	CASSYRDRSSGNTIYF
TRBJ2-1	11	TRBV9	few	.	TGTGCCAGCAGCGTAGCTAATGAGCAGTTCTTC	CASSVANEQFF
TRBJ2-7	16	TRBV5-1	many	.	TGCGCCAGCAGCTTGGAGCCAACAGGGCTAACCTACGAGCAGTACTTC	CASSLEPTGLTYEQYF
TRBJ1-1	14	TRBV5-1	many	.	TGCGCCAGCAGTACGGGCGGTCAGAACACTGAAGCTTTCTTT	CASSTGGQNTEAFF
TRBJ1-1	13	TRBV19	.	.	TGTGCCAGTAGTATAGATTTGGCAGGTGAAGCTTTCTTT	CASSIDLAGEAFF
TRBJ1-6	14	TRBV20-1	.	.	TGCAGTGCTAGTGCCGGGACGGTGGATTCACCCCTCCACTTT	CSASAGTVDSPLHF
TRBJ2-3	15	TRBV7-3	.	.	TGTGCCAGCAGCTTAGCTGTATCTGGGACAGATACGCAGTATTTT	CASSLAVSGTDTQYF
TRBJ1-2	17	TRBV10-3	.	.	TGTGCCAGCAGTTATCAAGGACGGCAGGGTGTCGGCTATGGCTACACCTTC	CASSYQGRQGVGYGYTF
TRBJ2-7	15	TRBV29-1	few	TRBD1	TGCAGCGTTGAAGGGATGACAGGGGACGGCTACGAGCAGTACTTC	CSVEGMTGDGYEQYF
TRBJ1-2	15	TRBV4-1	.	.	TGCGCCAGCAGCCAAGATCCAGTCACTAACTATGGCTACACCTTC	CASSQDPVTNYGYTF
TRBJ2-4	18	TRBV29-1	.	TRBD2	TGCAGCGTGGGACAAAGGACTAGCGGTTTTGTGGCCAAAAACATTCAGTACTTC	CSVGQRTSGFVAKNIQYF
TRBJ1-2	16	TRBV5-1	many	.	TGCGCCAGCAGCTTGGCCTCTTTCCGGGACGATGGAGGCTACACCTTC	CASSLASFRDDGGYTF
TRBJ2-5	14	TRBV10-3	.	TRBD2	TGTGCCATCAGTGCAGCGGGAGTTCAAGAGACCCAGTACTTC	CAISAAGVQETQYF
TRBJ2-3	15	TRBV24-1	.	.	TGTGCCACCAGTGATGGTAGCAGAAGCACAGATACGCAGTATTTT	CATSDGSRSTDTQYF
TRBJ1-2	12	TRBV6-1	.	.	TGTGCCAGCAAGAGGCAGGGCTATGGCTACACCTTC	CASKRQGYGYTF
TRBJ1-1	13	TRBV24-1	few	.	TGTGCCACCAGTGATTTGATGAACACTGAAGCTTTCTTT	CATSDLMNTEAFF
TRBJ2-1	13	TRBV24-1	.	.	TGTGCCACCAGTGAGTTTGAGGGAGTCGAGCAGTTCTTC	CATSEFEGVEQFF
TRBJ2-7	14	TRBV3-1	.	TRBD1	TGTGCCAGCAGTTGGGACAGGGATGCCTACGAGCAGTACTTC	CASSWDRDAYEQYF
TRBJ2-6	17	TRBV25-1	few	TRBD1	TGTGCCAGCAGTGAGGACAGGGTCCACTCTGGGGCCAACGTCCTGACTTTC	CASSEDRVHSGANVLTF
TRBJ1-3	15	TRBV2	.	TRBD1	TGTGCCAGCAGGACGGGACAGGGCAATGGAAACACCATATATTTT	CASRTGQGNGNTIYF
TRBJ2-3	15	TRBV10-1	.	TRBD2	TGCGCCAGCAGTGAGTCGTCTAGCGGGACTGATACGCAGTATTTT	CASSESSSGTDTQYF
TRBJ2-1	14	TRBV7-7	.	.	TGTGTTAGCAGCTTAAGACCGCTTAACAATGAGCAGTTCTTC	CVSSLRPLNNEQFF
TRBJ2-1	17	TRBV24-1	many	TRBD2	TGTGCCACCAGTGACTCTAGCGGGAGGGCCTCGGCTAATGAGCAGTTCTTC	CATSDSSGRASANEQFF
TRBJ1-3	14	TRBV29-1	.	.	TGCAGCGTTGGTTGGGGACTCTCTGGAAACACCATATATTTT	CSVGWGLSGNTIYF
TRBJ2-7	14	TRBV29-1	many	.	TGCAGCGTTGTCAGCAGGGTGAACGTGGGAGAGCAGTACTTC	CSVVSRVNVGEQYF
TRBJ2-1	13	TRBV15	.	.	TGTGCCACCAGCGGACATAGTTACAATGAGCAGTTCTTC	CATSGHSYNEQFF
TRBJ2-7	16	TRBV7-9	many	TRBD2	TGTGCCAGCAGCTTAGCGGGCGGACTAGTCAACTCCGAGCAGTACTTC	CASSLAGGLVNSEQYF
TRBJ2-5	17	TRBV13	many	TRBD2	TGTGCCAGCAGCTTAGACCACCTAGCGGGAGTACGAGAGACCCAGTACTTC	CASSLDHLAGVRETQYF
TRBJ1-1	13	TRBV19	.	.	TGTGCCAGTAGTAAGGCGGGGAACACTGAAGCTTTCTTT	CASSKAGNTEAFF